The 3 T cell receptor beta chains reported below all come from one sample, sequenced in a study of technical replicates of blood from four donors. Clones were sequenced by immunoSEQ multiplex PCR, and TCRdb holds only the in-frame ones, with some missing. The repertoire holds 55,000 to 75,000 clones, with 91% as singletons. Sequenced input: PBMCs. These receptors were collected from a human donor in good health. Some clones in this sample may be carry-over from other donors' samples.

The V and J genes are TRBV7-8 and TRBJ2-5; D might be TRBD1 (6 bases). CDR1 and CDR2 from the germline V gene are SGHVS and FQNEAQ. The CDR3 is 15 amino acids. V lost 5 bases, J lost 1 base, and 14 bases lay in between. In DNA, the CDR3 is TGTGCCAGCAGCCCCGAGGACAGATTCCAAGAGACCCAGTACTTC. This codes for CASSPEDRFQETQYF.

The V and J genes are TRBV29-1 and TRBJ2-5; TRBD1 might be the D (6 bases). Trimming pared 7 bases from V and 5 bases from J, leaving 14 bases between. Germline V gene lookup returns CDR1 SQVTM and CDR2 ANQGSEA. The CDR3 covers 12 residues. CDR3 bases: TGCAGCGAACAGGGATACGGGGAGACCCAGTACTTC. It yields the protein CSEQGYGETQYF.

V is TRBV6-5 and J is TRBJ2-5; weak D call: TRBD1 (5 bases). Looked up from germline, CDR1 is MNHEY and CDR2 is SVGAGI. This CDR3 comprises 15 residues. Trimming pared 0 bases from V and 4 bases from J, leaving 12 bases between. The CDR3 reads CASSYSGRVGETQYF. CDR3 coding DNA: TGTGCCAGCAGTTACTCGGGCAGGGTAGGAGAGACCCAGTACTTC.